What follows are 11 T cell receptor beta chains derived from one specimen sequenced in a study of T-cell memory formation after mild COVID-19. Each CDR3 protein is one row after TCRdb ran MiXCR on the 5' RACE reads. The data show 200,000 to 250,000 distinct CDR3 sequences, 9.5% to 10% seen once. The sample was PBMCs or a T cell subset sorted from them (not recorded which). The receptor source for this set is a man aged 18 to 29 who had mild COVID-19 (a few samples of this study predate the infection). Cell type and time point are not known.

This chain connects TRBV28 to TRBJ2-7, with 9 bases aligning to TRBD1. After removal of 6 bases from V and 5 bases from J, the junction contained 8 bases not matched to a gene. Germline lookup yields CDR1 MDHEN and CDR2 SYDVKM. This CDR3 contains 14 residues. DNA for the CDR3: TGTGCCAGCAGCAAGGGACAGGGCGCCCACGAGCAGTACGTC. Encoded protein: CASSKGQGAHEQYV.

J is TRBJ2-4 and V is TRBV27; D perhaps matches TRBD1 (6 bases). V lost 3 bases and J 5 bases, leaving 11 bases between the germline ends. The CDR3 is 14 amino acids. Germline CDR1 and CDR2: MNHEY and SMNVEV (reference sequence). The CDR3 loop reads CASSFSGVENIQYF. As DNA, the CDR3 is TGTGCCAGCAGTTTCTCAGGGGTGGAAAACATTCAGTACTTC.

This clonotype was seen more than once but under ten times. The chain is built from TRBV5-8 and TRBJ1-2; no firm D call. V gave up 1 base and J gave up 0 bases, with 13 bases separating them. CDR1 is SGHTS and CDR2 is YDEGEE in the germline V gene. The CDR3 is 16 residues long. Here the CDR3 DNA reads TGTGCCAGCAGCTTGAAGGGTTCTGAGGCTAACTATGGCTACACCTTC. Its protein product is CASSLKGSEANYGYTF.

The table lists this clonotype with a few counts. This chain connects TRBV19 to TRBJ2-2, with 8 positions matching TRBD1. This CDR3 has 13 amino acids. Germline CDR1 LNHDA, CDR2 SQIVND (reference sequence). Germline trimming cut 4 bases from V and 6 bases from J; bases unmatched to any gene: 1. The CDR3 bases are TGTGCCAGTAGTACACAGGGGGCCGGGGAGCTGTTTTTT. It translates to CASSTQGAGELFF.

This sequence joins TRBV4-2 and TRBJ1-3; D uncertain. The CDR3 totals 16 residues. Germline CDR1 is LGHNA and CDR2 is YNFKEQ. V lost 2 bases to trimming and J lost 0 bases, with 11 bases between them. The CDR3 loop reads CASSQLIKFSGNTIYF. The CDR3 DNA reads TGTGCCAGCAGCCAACTAATCAAGTTCTCTGGAAACACCATATATTTT.

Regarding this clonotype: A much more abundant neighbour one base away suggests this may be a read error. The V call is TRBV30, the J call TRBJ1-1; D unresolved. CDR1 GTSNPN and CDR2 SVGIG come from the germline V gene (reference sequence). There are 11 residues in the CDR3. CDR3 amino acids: CALSLQVEAFF. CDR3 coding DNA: TGTGCCTTGAGTCTGCAGGTTGAAGCTTTCTTT.

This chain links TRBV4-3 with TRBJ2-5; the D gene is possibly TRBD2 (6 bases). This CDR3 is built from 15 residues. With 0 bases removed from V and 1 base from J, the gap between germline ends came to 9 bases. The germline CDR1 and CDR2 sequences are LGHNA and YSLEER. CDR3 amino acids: CASSQDAGLQETQYF. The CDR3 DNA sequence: TGCGCCAGCAGCCAAGATGCGGGGCTCCAAGAGACCCAGTACTTC.

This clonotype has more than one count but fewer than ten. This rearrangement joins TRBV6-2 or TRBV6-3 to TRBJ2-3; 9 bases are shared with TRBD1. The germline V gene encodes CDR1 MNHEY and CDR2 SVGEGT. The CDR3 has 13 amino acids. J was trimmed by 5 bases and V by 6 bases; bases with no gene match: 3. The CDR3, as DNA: TGTGCCAGCAGGGGGACAGGGAAAGATACGCAGTATTTT. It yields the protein CASRGTGKDTQYF.

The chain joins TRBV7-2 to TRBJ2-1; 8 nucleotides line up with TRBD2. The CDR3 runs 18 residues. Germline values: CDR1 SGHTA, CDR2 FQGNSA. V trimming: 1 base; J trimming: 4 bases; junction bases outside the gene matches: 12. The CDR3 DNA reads TGTGCCAGCAGCTTAGATTCGTTAGCGGGGAGGACGTACAATGAGCAGTTCTTC. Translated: CASSLDSLAGRTYNEQFF.

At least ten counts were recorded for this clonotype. CDR3 region: CSARRGQGNQPQHF. In DNA, the CDR3 is TGCAGTGCCCGACGGGGACAGGGCAATCAGCCCCAGCATTTT. The chain uses TRBV20-1 and TRBJ1-5; 8 bases align to TRBD1. Germline CDR1 DFQATT, CDR2 SNEGSKA (reference sequence). V dropped 6 bases and J dropped 2; count of bases not matched to a gene: 6. The CDR3 has 14 amino acids.

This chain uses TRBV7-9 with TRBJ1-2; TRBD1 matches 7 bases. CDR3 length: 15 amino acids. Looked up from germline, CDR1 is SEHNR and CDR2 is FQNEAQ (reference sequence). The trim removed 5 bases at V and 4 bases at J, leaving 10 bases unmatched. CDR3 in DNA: TGTGCCAGCAGCGACGCCGGGACAGTGAGCTATGGCTACACCTTC. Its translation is CASSDAGTVSYGYTF.